The 30 T cell receptor beta chains below were found in one sample sequenced in a study of blood T cell repertoires in COVID-19. Using immunoSEQ multiplex PCR, the repertoire was profiled, and TCRdb retains in-frame clones only, with some absent. This table has about 180,000 clones, approximately 85% appearing once. Material: peripheral blood. The receptor source for this set is a woman aged 50 to 60 with COVID-19, enrolled during active disease.

The V and J genes are TRBV7-6 and TRBJ1-3, with D perhaps TRBD1 (5 bases). Trimming left V 6 bases short and J 0 bases short, with 18 bases between. The CDR3 runs 17 residues. The germline V gene has CDR1 SGHVS and CDR2 FNYEAQ. The CDR3 DNA reads as TGTGCCAGCAGTCCTGAACTTACAGGTTTCTCTGGAAACACCATATATTTT. This gives the protein CASSPELTGFSGNTIYF.

The chain has TRBV18 and TRBJ1-1, with a tentative D call TRBD1 (5 bases). The CDR3 consists of 16 residues. The V end was cut by 1 base, the J end by 1 base, with 13 bases between. Germline CDR1 is KGHSH and CDR2 is LQKENI. The DNA for the CDR3 is TGTGCCAGCTCACCACGGGAGTCGGGGGGGAACACTGAAGCTTTCTTT. Its translation: CASSPRESGGNTEAFF. Using reference TRBV18 and TRBJ1-1 for the parts outside the CDR3, the full variable domain is NAGVMQNPRHLVRRRGQEARLRCSPMKGHSHVYWYRQLPEEGLKFMVYLQKENIIDESGMPKERFSAEFPKEGPSILRIQQVVRGDSAAYFCASSPRESGGNTEAFFGQGTRLTVV.

The chain combines TRBV2 with TRBJ2-6; no firm D call. The V end was cut by 1 base, the J end by 0 bases, with 7 bases between. Per germline, CDR1 SNHLY and CDR2 FYNNEI. The CDR3 has 16 residues. The chain's CDR3 is CASSEGQISGANVLTF. CDR3 nucleotides: TGTGCCAGCAGTGAAGGACAAATCTCTGGGGCCAACGTCCTGACTTTC.

The rearrangement links TRBV30 to TRBJ2-2; TRBD2 aligns across 7 bases. The CDR3 runs 13 residues. V trimming: 0 bases; J trimming: 5 bases; junction bases outside the gene matches: 0. Germline CDR1 reads GTSNPN; CDR2 reads SVGIG (reference sequence). CDR3 nucleotides: TGTGCCTGGAGTGTCGGGGGGACCGGGGAGCTGTTTTTT. Translation gives CAWSVGGTGELFF.

V is TRBV7-2 and J is TRBJ1-1; tentatively, D is TRBD1 (6 bases). V was pared by 5 bases and J by 5 bases, with 12 bases between. The germline gives CDR1 SGHTA, CDR2 FQGNSA. CDR3 size: 13 residues. CDR3 coding DNA: TGTGCCAGCAGCGTACAGGGTAAGACTGAAGCTTTCTTT. It encodes CASSVQGKTEAFF.

This clone came up once. The rearrangement uses TRBV7-2 and TRBJ1-3, with a possible D match to TRBD1 (5 bases). The CDR3 runs to 16 residues. CDR1 and CDR2 from the germline V gene are SGHTA and FQGNSA. Trimming pared 6 bases from V and 0 bases from J, leaving 15 bases between. The DNA of the CDR3 is TGTGCCAGCAGTCCACGGGGGTCCTTCTCTGGAAACACCATATATTTT. Its translation: CASSPRGSFSGNTIYF.

The genes are TRBV30 and TRBJ1-2; D unclear. The CDR3 sequence is 15 residues long. Germline V gene lookup returns CDR1 GTSNPN and CDR2 SVGIG (reference sequence). Trimming left V 5 bases short and J 8 bases short, with 24 bases between. CDR3 sequence (DNA): TGTGCCTGGCGAAAGCCCCAATGGCGACTTACCGGCTACACCTTC. It translates to CAWRKPQWRLTGYTF.

The chain recombines TRBV19 with TRBJ2-1; TRBD2 is a possible D gene (6 bases). The germline gives CDR1 LNHDA, CDR2 SQIVND (reference sequence). The CDR3 runs to 14 residues. Trimming pared 9 bases from V and 6 bases from J, leaving 18 bases between. This CDR3 reads CASHGTLPPNEQFF. CDR3 nucleotide sequence: TGTGCCAGCCATGGGACTTTGCCCCCCAATGAGCAGTTCTTC.

The V and J genes are TRBV30 and TRBJ2-3, with TRBD2 identical over 11 bases. Germline V gene lookup returns CDR1 GTSNPN and CDR2 SVGIG (reference sequence). After removal of 3 bases from V and 4 bases from J, the junction contained 6 bases not matched to a gene. This CDR3 contains 15 residues. The CDR3 sequence is CAWRPLAGGADTQYF. CDR3 coding DNA: TGTGCCTGGAGACCCCTAGCGGGGGGAGCAGATACGCAGTATTTT.

The gene calls are TRBV7-2 and TRBJ2-3; 11 bases agree with TRBD2. Germline assignment: CDR1 SGHTA and CDR2 FQGNSA. The CDR3 is 19 amino acids. J gave up 0 bases and V 1 base, and 9 bases lay outside the gene matches. Here the CDR3 reads CASSLEASGGSSSTDTQYF. The CDR3 region has the DNA TGTGCCAGCAGCTTAGAGGCTAGCGGGGGGTCGAGTAGCACAGATACGCAGTATTTT. Together with reference TRBV7-2 and TRBJ2-3, the CDR3 gives the full variable domain: GAGVSQSPSNKVTEKGKDVELRCDPISGHTALYWYRQSLGQGLEFLIYFQGNSAPDKSGLPSDRFSAERTGGSVSTLTIQRTQQEDSAVYLCASSLEASGGSSSTDTQYFGPGTRLTVL.

This clone was seen a single time. The chain has TRBV7-2 and TRBJ2-2; D gene uncertain. Germline V gene lookup returns CDR1 SGHTA and CDR2 FQGNSA. Trimming left V 5 bases short and J 6 bases short, with 7 bases between. The CDR3 is 12 residues long. Here the CDR3 reads CASSLYAGELFF. CDR3 in DNA: TGTGCCAGCAGCCTCTATGCCGGGGAGCTGTTTTTT.

This rearrangement joins TRBV30 to TRBJ2-2; 8 bases fit TRBD1. Germline V gene lookup returns CDR1 GTSNPN and CDR2 SVGIG (reference sequence). CDR3 size: 15 residues. V lost 2 bases and J lost 3; bases outside the gene matches: 5. CDR3 residues: CAWSYQGADTGELFF. CDR3 in DNA: TGTGCCTGGAGTTATCAGGGGGCGGACACCGGGGAGCTGTTTTTT.

This rearrangement joins TRBV5-1 to TRBJ2-1; D not resolved. Looked up from germline, CDR1 is SGHRS and CDR2 is YFSETQ. V lost 4 bases and J lost 0, with 8 bases in between. The CDR3 has 14 amino acids. The chain's CDR3 is CASSLADSYNEQFF. CDR3 coding DNA: TGCGCCAGCAGCCTCGCAGACTCCTACAATGAGCAGTTCTTC.

The CDR3 nucleotides read TGCGCCAGCAGCCAATTCCAAAATCAGCCCCAGCATTTT. Amino acid sequence: CASSQFQNQPQHF. V is TRBV4-1 and J is TRBJ1-5; no reliable D call. Germline V gives CDR1 MGHRA, CDR2 YSYEKL. This CDR3 has 13 amino acids. Trimming pared 2 bases from V and 4 bases from J, leaving 6 bases between.

In its sample, this clone was seen a few times. The chain recombines TRBV7-9 with TRBJ1-2; 7 positions agree with TRBD1. The CDR3 contains 14 residues. CDR1 and CDR2 from the germline V gene are SEHNR and FQNEAQ (reference sequence). The trim removed 4 bases at V and 2 bases at J, leaving 4 bases unmatched. As DNA, the CDR3 is TGTGCCAGCAGCTCCACAGGGGACAACTATGGCTACACCTTC. Translating it yields CASSSTGDNYGYTF.

A remark on this clone: This CDR3 is also generated by other DNA sequences in the sample. The chain links TRBV11-3 to TRBJ2-3, with TRBD2 matching over 7 bases. Losses at the gene ends were 1 base for V and 1 base for J; bases not matched to a gene: 2. This CDR3 is 15 amino acids long. CDR1 and CDR2 (germline): SGHNT, YENEEA. The CDR3 reads CASSLAGGGTDTQYF. The DNA of the CDR3 is TGTGCCAGCAGCTTAGCGGGGGGAGGCACAGATACGCAGTATTTT.

V gene TRBV10-3 combines with J gene TRBJ1-6; D is perhaps TRBD1 (6 bases). Germline V CDR1 and CDR2: ENHRY, SYGVKD. The CDR3 extends over 14 amino acids. V lost 4 bases to trimming and J lost 8 bases, with 12 bases between them. CDR3 DNA sequence: TGTGCCATCAGTGGGACAGCCTTCGATTCACCCCTCCACTTT. It yields the protein CAISGTAFDSPLHF.

The CDR3 sequence is CASQGTRLDNSPLHF. DNA for the CDR3: TGTGCCAGCCAAGGGACAAGATTAGATAATTCACCCCTCCACTTT. The chain couples TRBV18 to TRBJ1-6, with D maybe TRBD1 (6 bases). Trimming cost V 8 bases and J 5 bases, with 16 bases left between them. Germline V gene lookup returns CDR1 KGHSH and CDR2 LQKENI. CDR3 length: 15 residues.

The rearrangement joins TRBV2 to TRBJ1-5; D unclear. V lost 4 bases and J lost 2, with 18 bases in between. The germline gives CDR1 SNHLY, CDR2 FYNNEI. CDR3 length: 17 amino acids. In nucleotides, the CDR3 is TGTGCCAGCAGTGCCATCCTCCAGGAGGCAGGCAATCAGCCCCAGCATTTT. This sequence encodes CASSAILQEAGNQPQHF.

This clone was detected only a few times. The chain employs TRBV14 and TRBJ2-3; 11 bases agree with TRBD2. Germline trimming cut 5 bases from V and 4 bases from J; bases unmatched to any gene: 2. Germline CDR1 SGHDN, CDR2 FVKESK. This CDR3 spans 14 amino acids. The CDR3 protein is CASSLTSGADTQYF. CDR3 bases: TGTGCCAGCAGCTTGACTAGCGGGGCAGATACGCAGTATTTT. The full variable domain, completed using reference TRBV14 and TRBJ2-3, is EAGVTQFPSHSVIEKGQTVTLRCDPISGHDNLYWYRRVMGKEIKFLLHFVKESKQDESGMPNNRFLAERTGGTYSTLKVQPAELEDSGVYFCASSLTSGADTQYFGPGTRLTVL.

The chain couples TRBV3-1 (or the pseudogene TRBV3-2) to TRBJ2-7, with D possibly TRBD2 on 5 matching bases. The V gene's germline CDR1 is LGHDT and CDR2 YNNKEL (reference sequence). The CDR3 covers 15 residues. V lost 4 bases to trimming and J lost 8 bases, with 21 bases between them. This CDR3 is CASSPGKGVDWKQYF. CDR3 coding DNA: TGTGCCAGCAGCCCTGGGAAGGGCGTGGACTGGAAGCAGTACTTC.

The genes are TRBV11-3 and TRBJ2-1; 10 bases are a match to TRBD2. CDR3 length: 19 amino acids. The V and J ends lost 4 bases and 0 bases, in that order; junction bases with no gene match: 12. Germline CDR1 SGHNT, CDR2 YENEEA. CDR3 coding DNA: TGTGCCAGCAGCTCTAACCGGCTAGCGGGGGTTACCTCCTACAATGAGCAGTTCTTC. Translated: CASSSNRLAGVTSYNEQFF.

This clone has more than one count but fewer than ten. V and J are TRBV28 and TRBJ1-4; D unresolved. Trimming took 3 bases from V and 7 from J, leaving 3 bases between them. Germline lookup yields CDR1 MDHEN and CDR2 SYDVKM. The CDR3 is 11 amino acids. In DNA form, the CDR3 reads TGTGCCAGCAGTTTTCGTGAAAAACTGTTTTTT. Translation: CASSFREKLFF.

The rearrangement joins TRBV7-9 to TRBJ2-1, with D possibly matching TRBD2 (6 bases). The germline V gene encodes CDR1 SEHNR and CDR2 FQNEAQ (reference sequence). The V end lost 3 bases, the J end lost 2 bases, and 11 bases lay between the germline ends. The CDR3 runs to 15 residues. Here the CDR3 reads CASSFSTGAYNEQFF. As DNA, the CDR3 is TGTGCCAGCAGCTTTTCCACGGGGGCCTACAATGAGCAGTTCTTC.

The gene calls are TRBV28 and TRBJ1-1, with D possibly being TRBD1 (5 bases). The CDR3 has 14 amino acids. Trimming left V 5 bases short and J 3 bases short, with 13 bases between. The germline V gene has CDR1 MDHEN and CDR2 SYDVKM. In DNA, the CDR3 is TGTGCCAGCAGTGGCAGGGATGGGGACACTGAAGCTTTCTTT. Translated, it gives CASSGRDGDTEAFF.

About this clone: At one end, the junction sequence differs from germline, possibly due to a read error. The chain employs TRBV7-7 and TRBJ2-7; 9 nucleotides match TRBD1. CDR3 length: 15 amino acids. Germline-derived CDR1 and CDR2 are SSHAT and FNYEAQ (reference sequence). The CDR3 here is CASSPGQGSSYEQYF. CDR3 coding DNA: TGTGCTAGCAGCCCCGGACAGGGGAGCTCCTACGAGCAGTACTTC. The full variable domain, its missing parts supplied by reference TRBV7-7 and TRBJ2-7, is GAGVSQSPRYKVTKRGQDVTLRCDPISSHATLYWYQQALGQGPEFLTYFNYEAQPDKSGLPSDRFSAERPEGSISTLTIQRTEQRDSAMYRCASSPGQGSSYEQYFGPGTRLTVT.

This clone was found a few times. The chain has TRBV28 and TRBJ1-2; 9 bases are shared with TRBD1. This CDR3 has 15 residues. V lost 4 bases to trimming and J lost 4 bases; unmatched junction nucleotides: 7. CDR1 is MDHEN, CDR2 SYDVKM, per germline. CDR3 in DNA: TGTGCCAGCAGTTCACAGGGGGCGCGAGGCTATGGCTACACCTTC. Residues: CASSSQGARGYGYTF.

The V gene is TRBV6-6, the J gene TRBJ1-5; 8 nucleotides match TRBD1. J was trimmed by 5 bases and V by 6 bases; bases with no gene match: 3. This CDR3 is built from 13 residues. Per the germline V gene, CDR1 is MNHNY and CDR2 is SVGAGI (reference sequence). CDR3 amino acids: CASRDRADQPQHF. CDR3 DNA sequence: TGTGCCAGCAGGGACAGGGCTGATCAGCCCCAGCATTTT.

The chain employs TRBV6-5 and TRBJ1-5; maybe TRBD1 (5 bases). Trimming took 0 bases from V and 2 from J, leaving 8 bases between them. Germline CDR1 is MNHEY and CDR2 is SVGAGI. This CDR3 is built from 15 residues. CDR3 nucleotides: TGTGCCAGCAGTTACTCGGGGGAGGGCAATCAGCCCCAGCATTTT. Its protein is CASSYSGEGNQPQHF.

The rearrangement uses TRBV4-3 and TRBJ2-7; the match to TRBD1 covers 7 bases. The CDR3 is 15 residues long. The V segment lost 0 bases and the J segment 3 bases; nucleotides outside the gene matches: 5. Germline CDR1 LGHNA, CDR2 YSLEER. CDR3 nucleotide sequence: TGCGCCAGCAGCCAAGAGGGACAGCAGATCTACGAGCAGTACTTC. This translates into CASSQEGQQIYEQYF.